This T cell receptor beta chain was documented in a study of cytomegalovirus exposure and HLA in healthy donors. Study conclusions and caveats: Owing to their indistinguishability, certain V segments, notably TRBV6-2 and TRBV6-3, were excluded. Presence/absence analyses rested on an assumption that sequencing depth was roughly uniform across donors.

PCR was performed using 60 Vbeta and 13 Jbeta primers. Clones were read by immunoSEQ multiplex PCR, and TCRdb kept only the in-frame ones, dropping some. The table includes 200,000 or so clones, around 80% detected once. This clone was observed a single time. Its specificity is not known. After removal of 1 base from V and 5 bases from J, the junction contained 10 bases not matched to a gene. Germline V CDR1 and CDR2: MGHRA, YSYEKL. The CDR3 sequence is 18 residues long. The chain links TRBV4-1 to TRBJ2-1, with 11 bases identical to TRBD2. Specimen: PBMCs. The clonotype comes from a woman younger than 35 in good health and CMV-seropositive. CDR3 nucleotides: TGCGCCAGCAGCCAAGCCCCCCCCCTACTAGCGGGGGACAATGAGCAGTTCTTC. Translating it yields CASSQAPPLLAGDNEQFF.